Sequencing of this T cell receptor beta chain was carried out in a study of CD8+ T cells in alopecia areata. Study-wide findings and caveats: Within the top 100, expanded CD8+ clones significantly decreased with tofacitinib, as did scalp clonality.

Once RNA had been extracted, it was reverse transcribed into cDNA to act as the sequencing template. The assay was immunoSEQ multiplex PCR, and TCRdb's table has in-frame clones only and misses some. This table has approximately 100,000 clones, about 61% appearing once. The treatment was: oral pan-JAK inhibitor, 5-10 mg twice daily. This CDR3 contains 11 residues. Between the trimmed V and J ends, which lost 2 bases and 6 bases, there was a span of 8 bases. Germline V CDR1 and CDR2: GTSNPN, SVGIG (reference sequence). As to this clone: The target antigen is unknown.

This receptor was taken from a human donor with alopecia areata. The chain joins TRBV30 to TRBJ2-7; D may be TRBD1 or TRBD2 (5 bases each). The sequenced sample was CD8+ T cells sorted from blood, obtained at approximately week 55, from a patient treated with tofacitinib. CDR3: CAWSTGGEQYF. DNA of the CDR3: TGTGCCTGGAGTACTGGGGGCGAGCAGTACTTC.